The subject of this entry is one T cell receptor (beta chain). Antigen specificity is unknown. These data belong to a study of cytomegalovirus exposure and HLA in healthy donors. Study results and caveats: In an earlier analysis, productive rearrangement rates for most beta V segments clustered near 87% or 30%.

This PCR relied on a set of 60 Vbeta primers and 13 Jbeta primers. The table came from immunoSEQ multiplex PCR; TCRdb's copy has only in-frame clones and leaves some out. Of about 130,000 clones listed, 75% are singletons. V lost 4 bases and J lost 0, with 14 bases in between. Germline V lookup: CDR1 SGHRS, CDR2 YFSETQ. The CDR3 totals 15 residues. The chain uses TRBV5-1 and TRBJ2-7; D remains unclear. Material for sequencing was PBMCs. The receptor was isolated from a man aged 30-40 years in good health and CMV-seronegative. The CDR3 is CASSRGRVTSYEQYF. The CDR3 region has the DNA TGCGCCAGCAGCCGCGGCAGAGTAACCTCCTACGAGCAGTACTTC.